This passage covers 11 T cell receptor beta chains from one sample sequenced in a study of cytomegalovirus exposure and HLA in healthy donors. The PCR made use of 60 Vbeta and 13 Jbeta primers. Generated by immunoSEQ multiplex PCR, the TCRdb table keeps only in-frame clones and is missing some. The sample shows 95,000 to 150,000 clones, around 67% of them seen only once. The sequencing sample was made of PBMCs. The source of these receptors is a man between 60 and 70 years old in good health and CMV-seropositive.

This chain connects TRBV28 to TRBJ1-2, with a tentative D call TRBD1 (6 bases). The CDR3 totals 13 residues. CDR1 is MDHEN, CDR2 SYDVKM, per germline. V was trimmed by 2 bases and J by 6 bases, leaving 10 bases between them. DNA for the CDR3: TGTGCCAGCAGTTTAAGGGCAGGGGATGGCTACACCTTC. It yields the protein CASSLRAGDGYTF.

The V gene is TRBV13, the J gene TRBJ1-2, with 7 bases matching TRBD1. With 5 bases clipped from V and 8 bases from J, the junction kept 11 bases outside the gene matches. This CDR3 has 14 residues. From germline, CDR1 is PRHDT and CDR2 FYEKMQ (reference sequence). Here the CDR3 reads CASSMGTVASGYTF. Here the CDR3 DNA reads TGTGCCAGCAGCATGGGGACAGTGGCCTCGGGCTACACCTTC.

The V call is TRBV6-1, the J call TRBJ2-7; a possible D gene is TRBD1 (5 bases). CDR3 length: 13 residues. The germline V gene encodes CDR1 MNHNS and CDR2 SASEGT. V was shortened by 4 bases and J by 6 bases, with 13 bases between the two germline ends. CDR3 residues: CASSGGRRGEQYF. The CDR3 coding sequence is TGTGCCAGCAGTGGCGGACGAAGGGGCGAGCAGTACTTC.

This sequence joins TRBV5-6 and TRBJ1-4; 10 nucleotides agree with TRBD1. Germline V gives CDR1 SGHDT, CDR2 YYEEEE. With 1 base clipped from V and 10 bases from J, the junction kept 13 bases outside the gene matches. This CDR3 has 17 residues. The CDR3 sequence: CASSLMRQGAKSGKLFF. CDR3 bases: TGTGCCAGCAGCTTGATGAGACAGGGGGCCAAGAGTGGAAAACTGTTTTTT.

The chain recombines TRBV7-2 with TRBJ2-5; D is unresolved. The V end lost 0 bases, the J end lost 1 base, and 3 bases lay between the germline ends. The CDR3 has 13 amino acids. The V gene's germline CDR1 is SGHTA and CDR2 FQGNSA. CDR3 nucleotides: TGTGCCAGCAGCTTAGCTCTCCAAGAGACCCAGTACTTC. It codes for CASSLALQETQYF. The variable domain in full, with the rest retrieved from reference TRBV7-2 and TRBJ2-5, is GAGVSQSPSNKVTEKGKDVELRCDPISGHTALYWYRQSLGQGLEFLIYFQGNSAPDKSGLPSDRFSAERTGGSVSTLTIQRTQQEDSAVYLCASSLALQETQYFGPGTRLLVL.

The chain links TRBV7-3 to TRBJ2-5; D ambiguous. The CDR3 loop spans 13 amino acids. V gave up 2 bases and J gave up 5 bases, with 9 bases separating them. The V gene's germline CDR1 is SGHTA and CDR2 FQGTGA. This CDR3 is CASSLLGQETQYF. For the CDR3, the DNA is TGTGCCAGCAGCTTACTTGGCCAGGAGACCCAGTACTTC. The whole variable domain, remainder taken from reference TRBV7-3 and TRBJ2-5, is GAGVSQTPSNKVTEKGKYVELRCDPISGHTALYWYRQSLGQGPEFLIYFQGTGAADDSGLPNDRFFAVRPEGSVSTLKIQRTERGDSAVYLCASSLLGQETQYFGPGTRLLVL.

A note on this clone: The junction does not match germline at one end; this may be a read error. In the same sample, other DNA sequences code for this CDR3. This CDR3 reads CASSLSEDRRRNTEAFF. CDR3 coding DNA: TGTGCCAGCAGTTTATCTGAGGACAGGCGACGTAACACTGAGGCTTTCTTT. The genes are TRBV27 and TRBJ1-1; 7 bases align to TRBD1. The CDR3 is 17 amino acids. Germline-derived CDR1 and CDR2 are MNHEY and SMNVEV (reference sequence).

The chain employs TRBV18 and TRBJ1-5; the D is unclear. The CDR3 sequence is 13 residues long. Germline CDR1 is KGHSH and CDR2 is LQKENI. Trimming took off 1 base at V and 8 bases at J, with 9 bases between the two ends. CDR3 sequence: CASSPQAEEPQHF. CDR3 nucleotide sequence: TGTGCCAGCTCACCACAGGCGGAGGAGCCCCAGCATTTT.

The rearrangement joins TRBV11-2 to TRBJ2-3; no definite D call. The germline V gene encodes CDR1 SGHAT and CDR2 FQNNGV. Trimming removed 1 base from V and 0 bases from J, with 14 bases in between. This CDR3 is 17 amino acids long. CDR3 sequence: CASSLVMAATSTDTQYF. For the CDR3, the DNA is TGTGCCAGCAGCTTAGTGATGGCGGCAACTAGCACAGATACGCAGTATTTT.

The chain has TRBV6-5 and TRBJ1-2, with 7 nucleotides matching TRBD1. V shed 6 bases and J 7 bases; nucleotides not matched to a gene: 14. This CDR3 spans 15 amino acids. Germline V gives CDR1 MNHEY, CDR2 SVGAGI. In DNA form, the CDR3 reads TGTGCCAGCAGCGCCCGGGACAGAAGTCCGGCTGGCTACACCTTC. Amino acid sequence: CASSARDRSPAGYTF.

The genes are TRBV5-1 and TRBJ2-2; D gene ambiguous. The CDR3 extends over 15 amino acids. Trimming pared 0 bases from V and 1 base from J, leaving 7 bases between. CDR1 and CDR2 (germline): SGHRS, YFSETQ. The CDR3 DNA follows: TGCGCCAGCAGCTTGGACCCGGGGAACACCGGGGAGCTGTTTTTT. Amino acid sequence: CASSLDPGNTGELFF.